The clone carrying this T cell receptor (beta chain) was seen ten or more times. This CDR3 contains 15 residues. V lost 4 bases and J 4 bases, leaving 14 bases between the germline ends. Both TCR beta VDJ combination and CDR3 sequence profiling were carried out. Genomic DNA was the template for this profiling. TCRdb recomputed calls from the reads with MiXCR, one row per CDR3 protein. This table has 150,000 to 200,000 distinct CDR3 sequences, almost 50% appearing once. By flow cytometry, patients selected for sequencing had shown an expansion of CD8+CD57+ cells. The data were taken from a study of CD8+CD57+ T cells in acquired aplastic anemia.

The chain recombines TRBV12-3 or TRBV12-4 with TRBJ2-1; D possibly corresponds to TRBD1 (6 bases). This receptor was taken from a human donor with aplastic anemia. The sample taken for sequencing was sorted CD4+, CD8+, or CD8+CD57+ T cells (not recorded which) from PBMCs. CDR3 in amino acids: CASSSTGTKYNEQFF. The CDR3 coding sequence is TGTGCCAGCAGTTCCACCGGGACAAAATACAATGAGCAGTTCTTC.